This TCR beta chain came from a study of T cell clones after liver transplantation. Turning to the study itself: Three of the eight recipients were HCV-positive; the rest had non-autoimmune, non-viral transplant indications.

On this clone: Antigen unknown.

Study results and limitations: In 5 of 8 subjects, circulating graft-donor-reactive CD4 TCRbeta sequences fell significantly after transplant.

TCRdb's copy holds only in-frame clones and misses some; the assay was immunoSEQ multiplex PCR. This sample has some 120,000 clones, with approximately 90% found just once. The sequencing used CD4+ T cells from blood, collected 12 months after liver transplant. This TCR was recovered from a human patient who received a liver transplant. Some of these T cells may belong to the graft donor.

The chain's CDR3 is CASSSSTDTQYF. The CDR3 DNA sequence: TGTGCCAGCAGTTCGAGCACAGATACGCAGTATTTT. V gene TRBV9 combines with J gene TRBJ2-3; D unclear. Trimming took off 5 bases at V and 0 bases at J, with 4 bases between the two ends. CDR3 size: 12 residues. Per the germline V gene, CDR1 is SGDLS and CDR2 is YYNGEE.